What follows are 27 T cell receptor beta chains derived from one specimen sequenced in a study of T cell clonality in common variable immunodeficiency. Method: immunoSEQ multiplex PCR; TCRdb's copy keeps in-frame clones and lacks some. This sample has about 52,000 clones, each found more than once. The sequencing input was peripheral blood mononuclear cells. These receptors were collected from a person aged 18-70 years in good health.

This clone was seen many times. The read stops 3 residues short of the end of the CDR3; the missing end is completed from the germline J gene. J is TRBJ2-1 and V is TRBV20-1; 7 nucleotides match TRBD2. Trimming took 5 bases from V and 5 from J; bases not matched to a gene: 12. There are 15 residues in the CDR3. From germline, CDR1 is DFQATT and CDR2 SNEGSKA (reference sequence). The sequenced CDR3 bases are TGCAGTGCTCCCCGCCGGAGGGGAGGGGACAATGAG. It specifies CSAPRRRGGDNE. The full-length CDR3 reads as CSAPRRRGGDNEQFF.

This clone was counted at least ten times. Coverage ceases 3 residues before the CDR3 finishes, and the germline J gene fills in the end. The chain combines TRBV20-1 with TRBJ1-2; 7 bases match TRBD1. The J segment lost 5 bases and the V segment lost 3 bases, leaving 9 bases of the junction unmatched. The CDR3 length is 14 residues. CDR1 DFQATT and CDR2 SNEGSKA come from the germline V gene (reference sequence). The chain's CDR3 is CSASSDRDFYGYTF. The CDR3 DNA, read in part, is TGCAGTGCTAGTTCAGACAGGGACTTTTATGGC.

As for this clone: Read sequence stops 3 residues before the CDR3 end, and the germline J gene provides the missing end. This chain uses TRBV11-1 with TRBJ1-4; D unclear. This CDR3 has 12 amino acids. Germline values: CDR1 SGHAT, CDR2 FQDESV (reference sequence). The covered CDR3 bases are TGTGCCAGCAGCTTAGCGGGCAACACA. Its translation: CASSLAGNT. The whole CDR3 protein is CASSLAGNTLFF.

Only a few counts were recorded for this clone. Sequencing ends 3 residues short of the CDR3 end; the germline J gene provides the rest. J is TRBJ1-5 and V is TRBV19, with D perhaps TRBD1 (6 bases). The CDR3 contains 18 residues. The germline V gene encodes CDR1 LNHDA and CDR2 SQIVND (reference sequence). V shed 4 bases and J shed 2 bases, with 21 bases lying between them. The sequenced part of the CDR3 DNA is TGTGCCAGTAGTACCCCAATAGGACAGCCGAGGGGCAATCAGCCC. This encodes CASSTPIGQPRGNQP. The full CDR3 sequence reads CASSTPIGQPRGNQPQHF.

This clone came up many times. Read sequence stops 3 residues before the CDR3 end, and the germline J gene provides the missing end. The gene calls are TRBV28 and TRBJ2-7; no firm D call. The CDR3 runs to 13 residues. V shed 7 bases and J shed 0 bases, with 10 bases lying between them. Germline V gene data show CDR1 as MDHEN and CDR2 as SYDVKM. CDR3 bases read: TGTGCCAGCATCTCTCTCAGCTCCTACGAG. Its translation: CASISLSSYE. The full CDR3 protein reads CASISLSSYEQYF.

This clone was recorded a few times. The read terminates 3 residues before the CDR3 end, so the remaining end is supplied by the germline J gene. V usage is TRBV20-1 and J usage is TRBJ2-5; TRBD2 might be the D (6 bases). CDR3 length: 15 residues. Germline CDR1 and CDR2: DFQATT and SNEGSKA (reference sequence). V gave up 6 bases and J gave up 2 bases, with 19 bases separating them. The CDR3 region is CSARDFASAQETQYF. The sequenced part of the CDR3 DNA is TGCAGTGCACGGGACTTTGCTTCGGCGCAAGAGACC.

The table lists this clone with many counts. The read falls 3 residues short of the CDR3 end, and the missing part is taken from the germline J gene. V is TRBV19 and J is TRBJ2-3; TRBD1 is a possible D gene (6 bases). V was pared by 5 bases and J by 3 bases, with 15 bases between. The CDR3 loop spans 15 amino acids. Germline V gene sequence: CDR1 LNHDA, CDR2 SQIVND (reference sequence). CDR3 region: CASSYRETGTDTQYF. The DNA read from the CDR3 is TGTGCCAGTAGTTACAGGGAAACAGGGACAGATACG.

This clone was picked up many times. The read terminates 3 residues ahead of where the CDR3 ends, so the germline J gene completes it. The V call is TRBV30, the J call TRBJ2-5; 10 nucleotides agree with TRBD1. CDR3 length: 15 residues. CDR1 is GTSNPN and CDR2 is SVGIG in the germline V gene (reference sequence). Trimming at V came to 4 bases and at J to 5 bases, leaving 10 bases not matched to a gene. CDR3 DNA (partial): TGTGCCTGGAATCCCCGGGACAGGGGTAGTGAGACC. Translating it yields CAWNPRDRGSET. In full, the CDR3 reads CAWNPRDRGSETQYF.

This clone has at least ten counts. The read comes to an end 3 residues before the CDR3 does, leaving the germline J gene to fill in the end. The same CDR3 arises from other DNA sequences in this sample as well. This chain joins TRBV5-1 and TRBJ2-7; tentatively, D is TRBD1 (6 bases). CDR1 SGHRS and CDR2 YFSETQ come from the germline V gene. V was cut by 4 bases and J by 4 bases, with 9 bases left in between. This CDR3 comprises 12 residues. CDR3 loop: CASSEQGYEQYF. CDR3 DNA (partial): TGCGCCAGCAGCGAACAGGGTTACGAG.

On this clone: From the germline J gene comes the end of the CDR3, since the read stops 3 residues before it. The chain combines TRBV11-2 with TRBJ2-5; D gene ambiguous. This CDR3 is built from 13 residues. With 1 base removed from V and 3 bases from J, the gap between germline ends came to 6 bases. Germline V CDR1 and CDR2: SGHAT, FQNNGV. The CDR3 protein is CASSLGLEETQYF. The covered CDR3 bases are TGTGCCAGCAGCTTAGGACTGGAAGAGACC.

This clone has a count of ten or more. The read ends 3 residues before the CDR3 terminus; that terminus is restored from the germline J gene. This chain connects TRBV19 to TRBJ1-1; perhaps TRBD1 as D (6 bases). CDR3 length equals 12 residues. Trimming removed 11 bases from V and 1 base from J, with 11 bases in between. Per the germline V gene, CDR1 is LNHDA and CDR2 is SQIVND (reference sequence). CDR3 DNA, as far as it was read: TGTGCCTTATGGACAGCGAACACTGAA. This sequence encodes CALWTANTE. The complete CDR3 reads CALWTANTEAFF.

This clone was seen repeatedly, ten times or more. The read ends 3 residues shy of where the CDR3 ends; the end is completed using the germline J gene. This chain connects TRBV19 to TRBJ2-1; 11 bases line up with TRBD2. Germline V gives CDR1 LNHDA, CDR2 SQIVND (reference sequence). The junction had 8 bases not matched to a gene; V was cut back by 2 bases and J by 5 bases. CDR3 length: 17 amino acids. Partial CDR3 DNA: TGTGCCAGTAGTATAACGACTAGCGGGGTATCGAACAATGAG. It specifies CASSITTSGVSNNE. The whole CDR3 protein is CASSITTSGVSNNEQFF.

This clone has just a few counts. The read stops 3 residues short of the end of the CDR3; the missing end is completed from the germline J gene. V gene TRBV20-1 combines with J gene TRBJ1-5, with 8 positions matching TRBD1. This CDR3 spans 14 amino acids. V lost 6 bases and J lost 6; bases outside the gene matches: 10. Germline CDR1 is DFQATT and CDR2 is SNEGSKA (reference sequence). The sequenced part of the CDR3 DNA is TGCAGTGCAAAGGACAGGGAAGGGGGTCAGCCC. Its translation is CSAKDREGGQP. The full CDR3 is CSAKDREGGQPQHF.

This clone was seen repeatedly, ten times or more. The CDR3 bases that were read are TGTGCCAGTAGTAGAGCAGGCTGGAATCAGCCC. Amino acid sequence: CASSRAGWNQP. The full CDR3 sequence reads CASSRAGWNQPQHF. The J gene is TRBJ1-5, the V gene TRBV19; no firm D call. The read ends 3 residues shy of where the CDR3 ends; the end is completed using the germline J gene. The CDR3 is 14 amino acids. V lost 4 bases and J 4 bases, leaving 11 bases between the germline ends. The germline CDR1 and CDR2 sequences are LNHDA and SQIVND (reference sequence).

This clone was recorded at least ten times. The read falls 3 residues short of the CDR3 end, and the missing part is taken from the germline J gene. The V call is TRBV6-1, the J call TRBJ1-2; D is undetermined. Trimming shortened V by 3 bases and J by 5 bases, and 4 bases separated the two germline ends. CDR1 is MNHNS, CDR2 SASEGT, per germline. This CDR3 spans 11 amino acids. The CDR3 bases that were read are TGTGCCAGCAGTGATAGATATGGC. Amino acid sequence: CASSDRYG. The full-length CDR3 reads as CASSDRYGYTF.

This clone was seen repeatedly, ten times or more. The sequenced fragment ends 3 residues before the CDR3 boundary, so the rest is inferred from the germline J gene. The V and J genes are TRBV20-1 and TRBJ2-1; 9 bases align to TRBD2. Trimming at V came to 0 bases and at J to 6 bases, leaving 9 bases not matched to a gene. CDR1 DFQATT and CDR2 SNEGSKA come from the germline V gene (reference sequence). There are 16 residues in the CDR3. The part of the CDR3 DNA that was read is TGCAGTGCTAGAGAGCCAGCGGGAGGTTTGGGCAATGAG. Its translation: CSAREPAGGLGNE. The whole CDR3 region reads CSAREPAGGLGNEQFF.

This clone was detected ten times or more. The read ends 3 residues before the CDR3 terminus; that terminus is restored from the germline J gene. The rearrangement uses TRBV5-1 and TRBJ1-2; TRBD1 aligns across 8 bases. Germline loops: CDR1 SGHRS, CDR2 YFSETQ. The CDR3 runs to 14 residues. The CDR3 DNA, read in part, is TGCGCCAGCAGCTCCCAAGGACAGGGCGGCGGC. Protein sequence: CASSSQGQGGG. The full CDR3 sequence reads CASSSQGQGGGYTF.

The CDR3: CSVMESQGSASNQPQHF. Partial CDR3 DNA: TGCAGCGTTATGGAATCACAGGGGTCGGCGAGCAATCAGCCC. The chain uses TRBV29-1 and TRBJ1-5, with 7 bases aligning to TRBD1. The CDR3 goes on 3 residues after the read ends, and that part is filled in from the germline J gene. Germline V lookup: CDR1 SQVTM, CDR2 ANQGSEA. J lost 1 base, V lost 5 bases, and 14 bases had no gene match. The CDR3 has 17 amino acids.

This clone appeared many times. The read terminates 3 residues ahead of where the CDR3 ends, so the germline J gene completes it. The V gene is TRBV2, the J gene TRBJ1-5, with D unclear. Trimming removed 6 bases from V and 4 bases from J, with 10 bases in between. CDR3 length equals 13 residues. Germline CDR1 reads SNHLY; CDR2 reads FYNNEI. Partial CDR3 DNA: TGTGCCAGCAGGGTACATTCAAATCAGCCC. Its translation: CASRVHSNQP. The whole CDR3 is CASRVHSNQPQHF.

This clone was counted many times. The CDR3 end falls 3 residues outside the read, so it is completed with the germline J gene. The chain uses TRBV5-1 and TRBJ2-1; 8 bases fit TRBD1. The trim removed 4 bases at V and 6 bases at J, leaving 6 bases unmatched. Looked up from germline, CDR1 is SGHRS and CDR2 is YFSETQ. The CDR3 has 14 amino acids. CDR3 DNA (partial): TGCGCCAGCAGCCGTGACAGGGGCTTCAATGAG. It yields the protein CASSRDRGFNE. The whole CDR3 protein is CASSRDRGFNEQFF.

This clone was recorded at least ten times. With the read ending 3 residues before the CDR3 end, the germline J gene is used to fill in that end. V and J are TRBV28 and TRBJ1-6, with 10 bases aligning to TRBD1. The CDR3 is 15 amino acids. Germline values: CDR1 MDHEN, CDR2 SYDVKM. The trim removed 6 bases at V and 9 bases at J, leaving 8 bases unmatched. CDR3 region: CASRPRDRGFSPLHF. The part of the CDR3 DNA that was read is TGTGCCAGCAGGCCCCGGGACAGGGGCTTTTCACCC.

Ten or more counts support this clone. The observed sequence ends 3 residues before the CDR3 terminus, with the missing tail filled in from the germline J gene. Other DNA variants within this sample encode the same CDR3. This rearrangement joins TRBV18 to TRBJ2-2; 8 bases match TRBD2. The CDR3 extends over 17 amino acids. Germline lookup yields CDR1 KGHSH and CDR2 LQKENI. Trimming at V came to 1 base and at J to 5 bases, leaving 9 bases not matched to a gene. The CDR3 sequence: CASSPQVPSGSTGELFF. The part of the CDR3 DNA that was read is TGTGCCAGCTCACCACAGGTTCCTAGCGGGTCGACCGGGGAG.

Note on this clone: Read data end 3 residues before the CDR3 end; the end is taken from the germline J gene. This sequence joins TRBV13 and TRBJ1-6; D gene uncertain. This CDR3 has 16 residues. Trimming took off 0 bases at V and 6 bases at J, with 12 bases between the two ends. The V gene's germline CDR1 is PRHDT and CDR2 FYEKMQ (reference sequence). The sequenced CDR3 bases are TGTGCCAGCAGCTTAGGGGGCCTCGTTGTTAATTCACCC. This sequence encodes CASSLGGLVVNSP. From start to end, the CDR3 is CASSLGGLVVNSPLHF.

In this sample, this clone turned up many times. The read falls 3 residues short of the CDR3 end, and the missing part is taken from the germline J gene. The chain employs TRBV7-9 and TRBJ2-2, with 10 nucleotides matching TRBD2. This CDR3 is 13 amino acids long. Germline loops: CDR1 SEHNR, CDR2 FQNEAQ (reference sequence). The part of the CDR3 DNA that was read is TGTCTAGCGGGAGTCGAGGGCACCGGGGAG. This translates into CLAGVEGTGE. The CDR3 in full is CLAGVEGTGELFF.

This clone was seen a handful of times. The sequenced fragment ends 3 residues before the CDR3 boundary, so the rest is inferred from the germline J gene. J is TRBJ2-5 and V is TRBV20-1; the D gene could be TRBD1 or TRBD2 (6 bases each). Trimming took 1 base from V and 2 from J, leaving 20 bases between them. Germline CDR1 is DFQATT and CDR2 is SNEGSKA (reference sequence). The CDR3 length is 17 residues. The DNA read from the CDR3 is TGCAGTGCTAGAGTAGGGGGAGGTTCGGCCAATCAAGAGACC. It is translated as CSARVGGGSANQET. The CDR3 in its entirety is CSARVGGGSANQETQYF.

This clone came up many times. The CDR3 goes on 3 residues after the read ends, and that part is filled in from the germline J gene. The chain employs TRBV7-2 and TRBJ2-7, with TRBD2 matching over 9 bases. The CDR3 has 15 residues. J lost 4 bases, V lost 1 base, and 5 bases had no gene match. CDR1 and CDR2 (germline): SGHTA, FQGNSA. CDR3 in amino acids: CASSLVGAGGYEQYF. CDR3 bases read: TGTGCCAGCAGCTTAGTGGGGGCGGGGGGGTACGAG.

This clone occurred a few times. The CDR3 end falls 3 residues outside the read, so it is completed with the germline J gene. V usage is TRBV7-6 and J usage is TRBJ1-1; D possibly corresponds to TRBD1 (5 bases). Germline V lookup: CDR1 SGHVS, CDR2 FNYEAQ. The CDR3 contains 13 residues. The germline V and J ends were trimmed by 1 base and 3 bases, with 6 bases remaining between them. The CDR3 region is CASSLGGDTEAFF. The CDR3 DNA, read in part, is TGTGCCAGCAGCTTAGGGGGGGACACTGAA. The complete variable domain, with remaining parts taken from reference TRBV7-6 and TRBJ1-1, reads GAGVSQSPRYKVTKRGQDVALRCDPISGHVSLYWYRQALGQGPEFLTYFNYEAQQDKSGLPNDRFSAERPEGSISTLTIQRTEQRDSAMYRCASSLGGDTEAFFGQGTRLTVV.